This TCR beta chain came from a study of sequential checkpoint blockade in melanoma. The overall study: Under 95 pretreatment tumor DNA samples were TCRβ immunosequenced.

Per the germline V gene, CDR1 is GTSNPN and CDR2 is SVGIG (reference sequence). The CDR3 covers 15 residues. Trimming left V 2 bases short and J 2 bases short, with 12 bases between. Treatment noted: randomized to nivolumab then ipilimumab (arm A) or the reverse (arm B). Notes on the study in general: Rising tumor T-cell fraction and clonality meant about 30 times likelier benefit. Mutational load did not correlate with tumor T-cell fraction or clonality.

By sample share, this clone is large. Antigen specificity is unknown. This table comes from immunoSEQ multiplex PCR, and its TCRdb copy is limited to in-frame clones, with some not included. The data hold about 5,500 clones, with around 40% observed a single time. Sequencing used tumor tissue (inferred from file names), obtained from a patient given nivolumab and ipilimumab in sequence. The gene calls are TRBV30 and TRBJ2-2; D could derive from TRBD1 or TRBD2 (5 bases each). The receptor was derived from a human donor with melanoma. The CDR3 reads CAWSPRGDNTGELFF. CDR3 bases: TGTGCCTGGAGTCCAAGGGGAGACAACACCGGGGAGCTGTTTTTT.